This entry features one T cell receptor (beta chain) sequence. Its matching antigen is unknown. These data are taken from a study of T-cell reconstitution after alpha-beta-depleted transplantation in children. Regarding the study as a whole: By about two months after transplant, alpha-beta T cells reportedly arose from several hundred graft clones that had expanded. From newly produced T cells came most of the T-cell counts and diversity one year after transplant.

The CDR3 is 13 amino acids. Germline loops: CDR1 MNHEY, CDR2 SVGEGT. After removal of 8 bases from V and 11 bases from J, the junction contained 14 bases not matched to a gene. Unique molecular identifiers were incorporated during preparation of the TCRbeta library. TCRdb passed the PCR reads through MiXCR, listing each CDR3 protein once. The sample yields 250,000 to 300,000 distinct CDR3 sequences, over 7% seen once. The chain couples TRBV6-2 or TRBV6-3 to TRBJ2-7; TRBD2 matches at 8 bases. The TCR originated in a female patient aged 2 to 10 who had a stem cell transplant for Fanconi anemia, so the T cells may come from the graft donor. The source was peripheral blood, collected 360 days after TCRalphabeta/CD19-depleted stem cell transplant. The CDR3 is CASHSGTRSTEYF. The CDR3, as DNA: TGTGCCAGCCACTCCGGGACTAGGTCGACGGAGTACTTC.